The clone carrying this T cell receptor beta chain was observed many times. Its matching antigen is unknown. This entry belongs to a study of human T cells and chemical hapten exposure. The germline CDR1 and CDR2 sequences are SGHNT and YYREEE (reference sequence). CDR3 length: 14 residues. V lost 4 bases and J lost 6; bases outside the gene matches: 3. Study conclusions and caveats: Expanded TCRs formed significantly more large CDR3 similarity clusters than controls.

Sample time point: patch test 2, 6 weeks after DPC sensitization. Treatment specified: therapeutic diphenylcyclopropenone sensitization with weekly scalp DPC. Blood sampling preceded each patch test application. Those who donated were patients with alopecia, 18 to 70 years of age, and suitable for DPC. TCRdb redid the calling of the RACE reads with MiXCR, one entry per CDR3 protein. In the table there are about 94,000 distinct CDR3 sequences, 7.5% to 10% of which are singletons. The chain joins TRBV5-4 to TRBJ2-7, with 14 positions matching TRBD2. The source is a woman aged 35 to 49 with alopecia areata. Some clones in this sample may be carry-over from other donors' samples. The material was whole blood, obtained in connection with sensitization to the hapten diphenylcyclopropenone (DPC). The DNA for the CDR3 is TGTGCCAGCAGCCCGGGACTAGCGGGAGTCGAGCAGTACTTC. Translated, it gives CASSPGLAGVEQYF.